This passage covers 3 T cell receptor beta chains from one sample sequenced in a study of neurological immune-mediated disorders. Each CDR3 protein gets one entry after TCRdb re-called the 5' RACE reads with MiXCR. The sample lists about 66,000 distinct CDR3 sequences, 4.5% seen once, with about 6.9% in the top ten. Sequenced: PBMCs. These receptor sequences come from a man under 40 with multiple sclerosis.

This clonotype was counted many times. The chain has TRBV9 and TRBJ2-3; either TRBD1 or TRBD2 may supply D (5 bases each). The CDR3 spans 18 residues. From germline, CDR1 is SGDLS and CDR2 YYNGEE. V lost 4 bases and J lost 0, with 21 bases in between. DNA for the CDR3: TGTGCCAGCAGCCCTCCCGGCCGGGGCCCACTTAGCACAGATACGCAGTATTTT. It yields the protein CASSPPGRGPLSTDTQYF.

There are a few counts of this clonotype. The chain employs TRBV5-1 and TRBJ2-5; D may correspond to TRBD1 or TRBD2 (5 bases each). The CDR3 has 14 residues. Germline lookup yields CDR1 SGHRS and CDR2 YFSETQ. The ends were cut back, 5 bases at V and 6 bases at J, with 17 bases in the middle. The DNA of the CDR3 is TGCGCCAGCAGTTTTGGTTGGGACGGAAAGACCCAGTACTTC. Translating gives CASSFGWDGKTQYF. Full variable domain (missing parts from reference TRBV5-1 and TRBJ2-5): KAGVTQTPRYLIKTRGQQVTLSCSPISGHRSVSWYQQTPGQGLQFLFEYFSETQRNKGNFPGRFSGRQFSNSRSEMNVSTLELGDSALYLCASSFGWDGKTQYFGPGTRLLVL.

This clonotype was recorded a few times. This CDR3 is CASSPRGRSTGYTF. CDR3 bases: TGTGCCAGCTCACCACGGGGACGGAGTACAGGCTACACCTTC. J is TRBJ1-2 and V is TRBV18, with D tentatively TRBD1 (5 bases). Trimming removed 1 base at V and 8 bases at J, with 14 bases between. Looked up from germline, CDR1 is KGHSH and CDR2 is LQKENI. The CDR3 has 14 residues.